The next 29 T cell receptor beta chains were all read from a single sample in a study of response to subunit inactivated influenza vaccine. TCRdb used MiXCR to reprocess the RT-PCR reads, holding one entry per CDR3 protein. The table shows some 500,000 distinct CDR3 sequences, with more than 15% occurring only once. Source: CD4+ T cells sorted from PBMCs, taken 23 months after vaccination. The receptors shown here come from a man between 50 and 70 years old who received an inactivated influenza vaccine.

This clonotype was seen more than once but under ten times. The CDR3 sequence: CASSLAGGGWNEQFF. CDR3 bases: TGTGCCAGCAGCTTAGCGGGAGGAGGATGGAATGAGCAGTTCTTC. The V gene is TRBV7-2, the J gene TRBJ2-1; weak D call: TRBD2 (6 bases). Trimming took 0 bases from V and 7 from J, leaving 13 bases between them. The CDR3 is made up of 15 amino acids. Per the germline V gene, CDR1 is SGHTA and CDR2 is FQGNSA.

There are a few counts of this clonotype. In nucleotides, the CDR3 is TGCGCCAGCAGCCAAGATCTGGAGAGGGAGACCCAGTACTTC. Amino acid sequence: CASSQDLERETQYF. The gene calls are TRBV4-1 and TRBJ2-5; D gene ambiguous. The germline CDR1 and CDR2 sequences are MGHRA and YSYEKL. The CDR3 contains 14 residues. The germline V and J ends were trimmed by 0 bases and 5 bases, with 10 bases remaining between them.

The V call is TRBV20-1, the J call TRBJ2-2, with D unresolved. The germline gives CDR1 DFQATT, CDR2 SNEGSKA (reference sequence). CDR3 length equals 11 residues. Trimming removed 7 bases at V and 0 bases at J, with 3 bases between. The CDR3 is CSDPNTGELFF. The DNA of the CDR3 is TGCAGTGACCCGAACACCGGGGAGCTGTTTTTT.

This chain links TRBV11-2 with TRBJ2-3; D not resolved. V shed 2 bases and J shed 1 base, with 7 bases lying between them. The V gene's germline CDR1 is SGHAT and CDR2 FQNNGV. The CDR3 extends over 14 amino acids. The CDR3 DNA reads TGTGCCAGCAGCTTAAAATGGGGCACAGATACGCAGTATTTT. Protein sequence: CASSLKWGTDTQYF.

This clonotype has a count of ten or more. This chain joins TRBV7-2 and TRBJ1-4, with D uncertain. Germline loops: CDR1 SGHTA, CDR2 FQGNSA. This CDR3 has 13 amino acids. V lost 4 bases and J lost 3, with 6 bases in between. CDR3: CASSSGSNEKLFF. Here the CDR3 DNA reads TGTGCCAGCAGCTCAGGATCTAATGAAAAACTGTTTTTT.

This clonotype was found many times. The J gene is TRBJ2-1, the V gene TRBV12-3 or TRBV12-4, with 10 bases that match TRBD1. CDR3 length equals 14 residues. The trim removed 4 bases at V and 8 bases at J, leaving 5 bases unmatched. The CDR3 region is CASSWGDRGHEQFF. The CDR3 DNA reads as TGTGCCAGCAGTTGGGGGGACAGGGGACATGAGCAGTTCTTC.

This sequence joins TRBV19 and TRBJ1-4, with TRBD1 as a possible D gene (5 bases). Trimming stripped 3 bases from V and 1 base from J, with 9 bases between. The CDR3 has 15 amino acids. Germline loops: CDR1 LNHDA, CDR2 SQIVND (reference sequence). DNA of the CDR3: TGTGCCAGTAGTATCGCCGGGGGAACTAATGAAAAACTGTTTTTT. Residues: CASSIAGGTNEKLFF.

V and J are TRBV7-2 and TRBJ2-1; 7 bases are shared with TRBD1. The J segment lost 10 bases and the V segment lost 0 bases, leaving 6 bases of the junction unmatched. Germline V gene lookup returns CDR1 SGHTA and CDR2 FQGNSA. This CDR3 comprises 14 residues. CDR3 residues: CASSLAGQLGEQFF. CDR3 nucleotides: TGTGCCAGCAGCTTAGCGGGACAGCTGGGGGAGCAGTTCTTC.

This clonotype has just a few counts. The chain combines TRBV2 with TRBJ2-7; no clear D. In germline, CDR1 is SNHLY, CDR2 FYNNEI. The CDR3 contains 11 residues. V lost 7 bases to trimming and J lost 12 bases, with 16 bases between them. This CDR3 reads CASKDPGSGYF. Written as DNA, the CDR3 is TGTGCCAGCAAGGACCCCGGTTCGGGGTACTTC.

The chain carries TRBV5-1 and TRBJ2-7; 8 nucleotides line up with TRBD2. The ends lost 6 bases at V and 3 bases at J; junction bases unmatched: 11. The CDR3 sequence is 15 residues long. Germline values: CDR1 SGHRS, CDR2 YFSETQ. CDR3: CASTFRSSGIYEQYF. The DNA for the CDR3 is TGCGCCAGCACCTTTCGAAGTAGCGGGATCTACGAGCAGTACTTC.

The chain joins TRBV4-1 to TRBJ2-1, with TRBD2 matching 10 bases. The CDR3 sequence is 15 residues long. Germline assignment: CDR1 MGHRA and CDR2 YSYEKL. The V gene end was trimmed by 8 bases and the J gene end by 6 bases; junction bases not matched to a gene: 10. The CDR3 bases are TGCGCCAGCCCCCTAGCGGGAGCGGGGGGCAATGAGCAGTTCTTC. It codes for CASPLAGAGGNEQFF.

The chain recombines TRBV28 with TRBJ2-2; possible D gene TRBD1, 6 bases. This CDR3 is built from 15 residues. Trimming took off 7 bases at V and 5 bases at J, with 17 bases between the two ends. Germline CDR1 is MDHEN and CDR2 is SYDVKM. The CDR3 DNA is TGTGCCAGCACCCCGCCAGGGGCAGGGACCGGGGAGCTGTTTTTT. This translates into CASTPPGAGTGELFF.

This clonotype was seen only a few times. This chain joins TRBV7-6 and TRBJ2-2; 13 bases are a match to TRBD2. The germline V gene has CDR1 SGHVS and CDR2 FNYEAQ. V shed 5 bases, J shed 4 bases, and the junction held 4 bases outside the gene matches. This CDR3 has 16 residues. This chain's CDR3 is CASSRRTSGSTGELFF. The CDR3 DNA reads as TGTGCCAGCAGCCGACGGACTAGCGGGAGCACCGGGGAGCTGTTTTTT.

This clonotype has a count of ten or more. The chain joins TRBV24-1 to TRBJ2-5; tentatively, D is TRBD1 (6 bases). Trimming stripped 2 bases from V and 5 bases from J, with 17 bases between. The CDR3 is made up of 16 amino acids. From germline, CDR1 is KGHDR and CDR2 SFDVKD. The CDR3 loop is CATSDSSYRAGETQYF. In DNA form, the CDR3 reads TGTGCCACCAGTGATTCCAGTTACAGGGCAGGGGAGACCCAGTACTTC.

This clonotype was observed a few times. The genes are TRBV24-1 and TRBJ2-7; 8 bases are a match to TRBD1. The CDR3 is made up of 14 amino acids. With 3 bases clipped from V and 3 bases from J, the junction kept 3 bases outside the gene matches. Germline CDR1 and CDR2: KGHDR and SFDVKD. CDR3 bases: TGTGCCACCAGTGATCCCACAGGGGGCTACGAGCAGTACTTC. It yields the protein CATSDPTGGYEQYF.

This clonotype was picked up many times. This sequence joins TRBV6-5 and TRBJ1-5; TRBD1 aligns across 8 bases. CDR3 size: 15 residues. With 2 bases clipped from V and 6 bases from J, the junction kept 6 bases outside the gene matches. The germline V gene encodes CDR1 MNHEY and CDR2 SVGAGI. In DNA form, the CDR3 reads TGTGCCAGCAGTTACGACTTACAGGGGGGTCAGCCCCAGCATTTT. This gives the protein CASSYDLQGGQPQHF.

V is TRBV3-1 and J is TRBJ2-7, with 10 bases that match TRBD2. The CDR3 covers 16 residues. The germline gives CDR1 LGHDT, CDR2 YNNKEL (reference sequence). V was clipped by 1 base and J by 3 bases; unmatched bases: 6. The CDR3 bases are TGTGCCAGCAGCCAAGGGGGGGCTAGCGGGGGCTACGAGCAGTACTTC. This sequence encodes CASSQGGASGGYEQYF.

This clonotype was picked up a small number of times. V is TRBV7-3 and J is TRBJ1-5, with D uncertain. Trimming removed 1 base at V and 9 bases at J, with 10 bases between. Germline CDR1 reads SGHTA; CDR2 reads FQGTGA. This CDR3 spans 13 amino acids. The CDR3 nucleotides read TGTGCCAGCAGCTTAATGGAGGGCCGGCCCCAGCATTTT. As protein: CASSLMEGRPQHF.

This rearrangement joins TRBV3-1 to TRBJ1-1; 7 bases align to TRBD1. Per the germline V gene, CDR1 is LGHDT and CDR2 is YNNKEL (reference sequence). The CDR3 is 16 amino acids. The V and J ends lost 0 bases and 11 bases, in that order; junction bases with no gene match: 15. This chain's CDR3 is CASSQDLMGQRGVAFF. CDR3 in DNA: TGTGCCAGCAGCCAAGATTTGATGGGACAGAGGGGGGTTGCTTTCTTT.

V usage is TRBV3-1 and J usage is TRBJ1-1; D is uncertain. Looked up from germline, CDR1 is LGHDT and CDR2 is YNNKEL (reference sequence). The CDR3 runs 14 residues. Deletions cut 4 bases from V and 0 bases from J, with 9 bases between. As DNA, the CDR3 is TGTGCCAGCAGCCCGACACTGATGAACACTGAAGCTTTCTTT. It is translated as CASSPTLMNTEAFF.

This clonotype was seen more than once but under ten times. The gene calls are TRBV4-3 and TRBJ1-3; the D gene is possibly TRBD1 (6 bases). The germline gives CDR1 LGHNA, CDR2 YSLEER. The CDR3 runs 18 residues. V lost 3 bases, J lost 0 bases, and 18 bases lay in between. CDR3 protein: CASSQSPGGRISGNTIYF. CDR3 sequence (DNA): TGCGCCAGCAGCCAGTCCCCGGGGGGCCGGATCTCTGGAAACACCATATATTTT.

This clonotype was counted only a few times. The chain uses TRBV21-1 and TRBJ2-3. TRBV21-1 has pseudogene status. This CDR3 region has 10 residues. CDR3 bases: TGTGCCAGGAGAAAAATCCACCCGTATTTT. The encoded protein is CARRKIHPYF.

The chain recombines TRBV10-3 with TRBJ2-7, with D hard to call. Germline assignment: CDR1 ENHRY and CDR2 SYGVKD. The germline V and J ends were trimmed by 0 bases and 6 bases, with 12 bases remaining between them. The CDR3 runs 14 residues. The CDR3 loop is CAISESRDSSEQYF. DNA of the CDR3: TGTGCCATCAGTGAGTCGAGAGACTCCAGCGAGCAGTACTTC.

The chain is built from TRBV5-1 and TRBJ2-7, with 10 bases that match TRBD1. Germline trimming cut 1 base from V and 3 bases from J; bases unmatched to any gene: 4. In germline, CDR1 is SGHRS, CDR2 YFSETQ. There are 15 residues in the CDR3. CDR3 amino acids: CASSLSGTGDYEQYF. CDR3 sequence (DNA): TGCGCCAGCAGCTTGAGCGGGACAGGGGACTACGAGCAGTACTTC.

This clonotype was seen a few times. This sequence joins TRBV3-1 and TRBJ1-2; 7 bases agree with TRBD1. Germline V gives CDR1 LGHDT, CDR2 YNNKEL (reference sequence). V dropped 3 bases and J dropped 3; count of bases not matched to a gene: 7. This CDR3 has 15 amino acids. The CDR3 DNA is TGTGCCAGCAGCCACCTTGGACAGGCTGACTATGGCTACACCTTC. It specifies CASSHLGQADYGYTF.

This clonotype occurred a few times. The rearrangement links TRBV24-1 to TRBJ2-1, with D possibly TRBD2 on 6 matching bases. Germline CDR1 reads KGHDR; CDR2 reads SFDVKD. The CDR3 has 15 amino acids. The V gene lost 5 bases and the J gene lost 5 bases, with 15 bases spanning the gap. The CDR3 sequence is CATSGTGGPHNEQFF. The DNA for the CDR3 is TGTGCCACCAGTGGGACCGGAGGGCCACACAATGAGCAGTTCTTC.

This clonotype was observed a handful of times. The J gene is TRBJ1-5, the V gene TRBV6-1; D not certain. The V and J ends lost 1 base and 7 bases respectively, with 11 bases between them. The CDR3 loop spans 14 amino acids. Per germline, CDR1 MNHNS and CDR2 SASEGT. The CDR3 region has the DNA TGTGCCAGCAGTGAAGGGGTGGGTGGCCAGCCCCAGCATTTT. It is translated as CASSEGVGGQPQHF.

V is TRBV20-1 and J is TRBJ2-3; 10 positions agree with TRBD2. The germline gives CDR1 DFQATT, CDR2 SNEGSKA (reference sequence). There are 15 residues in the CDR3. V shed 3 bases, J shed 3 bases, and the junction held 6 bases outside the gene matches. CDR3 sequence (DNA): TGCAGTGCTAGCGGGGCTAGCGGGAGAACAGATACGCAGTATTTT. Amino acids: CSASGASGRTDTQYF.

The rearrangement uses TRBV20-1 and TRBJ2-5; 13 nucleotides line up with TRBD2. This CDR3 spans 15 amino acids. The germline V gene encodes CDR1 DFQATT and CDR2 SNEGSKA (reference sequence). The ends lost 4 bases at V and 2 bases at J; junction bases unmatched: 4. DNA for the CDR3: TGCAGTGCTATAGGACTAGCGGGGGTTCAAGAGACCCAGTACTTC. Translating it yields CSAIGLAGVQETQYF.